The 3 T cell receptor beta chains below come from one sample, sequenced in a study of T cell responses to AZD1222 COVID-19 vaccine. Assay: immunoSEQ multiplex PCR; the TCRdb copy retains only in-frame clones and omits some. Among some 72,000 clones, 90% to 95% were seen once, and the ten largest hold around 7.1%. This material consisted of peripheral blood, taken on day 0 of MenACWY control vaccination. The source of these receptors is an adult in good health.

The chain recombines TRBV2 with TRBJ2-7, with 7 nucleotides matching TRBD1. This CDR3 comprises 15 residues. CDR1 and CDR2 (germline): SNHLY, FYNNEI. Trimming removed 5 bases from V and 3 bases from J; junction bases left unmatched: 10. This CDR3 is CASSQDRARSYEQYF. The CDR3 DNA sequence: TGTGCCAGCAGTCAAGACAGGGCCAGGAGCTACGAGCAGTACTTC.

This sequence joins TRBV7-9 and TRBJ1-2; 12 bases fit TRBD1. V was pared by 4 bases and J by 2 bases, with 8 bases of the junction left unmatched. The CDR3 runs to 17 residues. CDR1 is SEHNR, CDR2 FQNEAQ, per germline (reference sequence). The CDR3 loop reads CASSSTGTGGRNYGYTF. In DNA form, the CDR3 reads TGTGCCAGCAGCTCTACAGGGACAGGGGGCCGAAACTATGGCTACACCTTC.

V is TRBV6-5 and J is TRBJ1-5, with D maybe TRBD1 (5 bases). This CDR3 comprises 15 residues. The V end was cut by 0 bases, the J end by 7 bases, with 13 bases between. The V gene's germline CDR1 is MNHEY and CDR2 SVGAGI. In DNA, the CDR3 is TGTGCCAGCAGTTACTCGGGCAGGGCGAGGCAGCCCCAGCATTTT. It yields the protein CASSYSGRARQPQHF.